This T cell receptor (beta chain) was captured by sequencing in a study of shared T cell receptors in the human thymus. The data were produced by immunoSEQ multiplex PCR, yet TCRdb's version contains in-frame clones alone and is incomplete. This table has 650,000 to 950,000 clones, approximately 83% appearing once. V shed 5 bases, J shed 6 bases, and the junction held 4 bases outside the gene matches. The CDR3 is 13 residues long. Germline V gene sequence: CDR1 MNHEY, CDR2 SVGAGI. These data were likewise used in another study, on human thymus T cells. That work states: Immunologically healthy infants in Finland undergoing congenital heart defect surgery were the donors. Thymus specimens were resections from corrective heart surgery. Repertoires sampled from thymus and blood appeared biased in V and J gene usage. Thymic TCR repertoires of unrelated people reportedly overlapped highly.

The source of this sequence is a girl less than two years old with a congenital heart defect. Sequences were obtained from thymocytes. The genes are TRBV6-5 and TRBJ1-5, with 7 bases lining up with TRBD1. CDR3 loop: CASSDRDGQPQHF. CDR3 DNA sequence: TGTGCCAGCAGTGACAGGGACGGTCAGCCCCAGCATTTT.